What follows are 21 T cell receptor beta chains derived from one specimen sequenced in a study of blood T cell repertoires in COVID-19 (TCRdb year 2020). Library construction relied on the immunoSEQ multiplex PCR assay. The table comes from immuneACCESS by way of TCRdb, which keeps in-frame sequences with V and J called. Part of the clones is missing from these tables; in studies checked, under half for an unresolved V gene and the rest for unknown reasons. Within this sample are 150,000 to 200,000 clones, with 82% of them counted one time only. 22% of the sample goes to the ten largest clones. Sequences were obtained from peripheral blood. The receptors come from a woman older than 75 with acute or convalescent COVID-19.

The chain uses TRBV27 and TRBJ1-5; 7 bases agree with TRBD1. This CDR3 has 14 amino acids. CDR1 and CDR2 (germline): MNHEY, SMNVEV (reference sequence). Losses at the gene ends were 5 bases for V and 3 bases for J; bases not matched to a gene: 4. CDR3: CASSPTGDNQPQHF. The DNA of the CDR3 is TGTGCCAGCAGTCCTACAGGGGACAATCAGCCCCAGCATTTT.

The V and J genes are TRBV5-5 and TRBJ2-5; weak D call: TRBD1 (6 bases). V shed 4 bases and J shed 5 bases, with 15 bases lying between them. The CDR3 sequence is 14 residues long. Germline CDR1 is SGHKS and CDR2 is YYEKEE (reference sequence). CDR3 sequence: CASSPTGIGETQYF. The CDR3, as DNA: TGTGCCAGCAGCCCCACAGGGATTGGGGAGACCCAGTACTTC.

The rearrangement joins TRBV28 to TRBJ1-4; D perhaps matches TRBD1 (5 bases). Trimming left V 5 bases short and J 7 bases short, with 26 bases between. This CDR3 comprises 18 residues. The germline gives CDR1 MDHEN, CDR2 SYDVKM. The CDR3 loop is CASSTPNFRRGGAEKLFF. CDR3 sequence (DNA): TGTGCCAGCAGTACCCCCAATTTTAGACGGGGGGGAGCTGAAAAACTGTTTTTT.

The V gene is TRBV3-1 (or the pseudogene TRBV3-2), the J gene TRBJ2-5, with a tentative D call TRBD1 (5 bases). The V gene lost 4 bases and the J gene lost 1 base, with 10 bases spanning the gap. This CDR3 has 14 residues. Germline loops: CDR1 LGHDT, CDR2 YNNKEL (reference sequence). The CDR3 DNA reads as TGTGCCAGCAGCCCATGGACACCCCAAGAGACCCAGTACTTC. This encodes CASSPWTPQETQYF.

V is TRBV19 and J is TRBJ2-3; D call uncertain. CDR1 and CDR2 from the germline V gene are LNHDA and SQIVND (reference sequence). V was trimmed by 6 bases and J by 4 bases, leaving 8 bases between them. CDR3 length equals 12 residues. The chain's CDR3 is CASSSDSDTQYF. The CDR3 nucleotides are TGTGCCAGTAGCTCAGATTCAGATACGCAGTATTTT. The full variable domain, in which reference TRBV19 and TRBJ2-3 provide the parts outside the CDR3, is DGGITQSPKYLFRKEGQNVTLSCEQNLNHDAMYWYRQDPGQGLRLIYYSQIVNDFQKGDIAEGYSVSREKKESFPLTVTSAQKNPTAFYLCASSSDSDTQYFGPGTRLTVL.

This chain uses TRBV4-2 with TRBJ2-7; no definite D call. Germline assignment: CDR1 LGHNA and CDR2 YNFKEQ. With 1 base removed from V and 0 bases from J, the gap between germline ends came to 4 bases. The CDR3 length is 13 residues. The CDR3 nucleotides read TGTGCCAGCAGCCAAGGAGGCTCCTACGAGCAGTACTTC. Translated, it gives CASSQGGSYEQYF.

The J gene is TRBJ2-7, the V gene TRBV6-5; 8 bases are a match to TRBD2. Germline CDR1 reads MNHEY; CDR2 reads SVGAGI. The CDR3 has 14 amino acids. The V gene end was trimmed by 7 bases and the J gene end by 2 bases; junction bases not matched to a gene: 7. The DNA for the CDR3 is TGTGCCAGCACACCGGGACTAGGGGCCTACGAGCAGTACTTC. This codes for CASTPGLGAYEQYF.

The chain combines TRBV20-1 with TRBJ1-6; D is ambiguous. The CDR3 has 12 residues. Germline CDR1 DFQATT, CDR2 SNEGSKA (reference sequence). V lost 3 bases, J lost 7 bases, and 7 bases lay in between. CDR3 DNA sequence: TGCAGTGCTAGTTCCAGGAATTCACCCCTCCACTTT. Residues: CSASSRNSPLHF.

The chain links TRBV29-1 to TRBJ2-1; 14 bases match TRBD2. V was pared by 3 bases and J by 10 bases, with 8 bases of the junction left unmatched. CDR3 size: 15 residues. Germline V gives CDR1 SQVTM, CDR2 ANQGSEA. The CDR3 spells CSVDPGLAGVREQFF. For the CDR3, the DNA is TGCAGCGTTGACCCGGGACTAGCGGGAGTGAGGGAGCAGTTCTTC.

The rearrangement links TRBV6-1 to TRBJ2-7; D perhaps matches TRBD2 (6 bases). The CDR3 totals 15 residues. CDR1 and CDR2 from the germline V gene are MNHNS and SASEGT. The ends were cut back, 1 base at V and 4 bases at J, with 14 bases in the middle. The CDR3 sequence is CASSEVFGGNYEQYF. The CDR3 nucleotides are TGTGCCAGCAGTGAAGTATTCGGCGGGAATTACGAGCAGTACTTC.

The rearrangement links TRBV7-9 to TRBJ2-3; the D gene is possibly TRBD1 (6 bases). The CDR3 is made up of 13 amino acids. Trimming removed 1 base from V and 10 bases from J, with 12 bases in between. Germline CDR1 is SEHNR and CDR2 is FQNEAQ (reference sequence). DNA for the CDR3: TGTGCCAGCAGCTTAGTAGGGGGTTGGTCGCAGTATTTT. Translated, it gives CASSLVGGWSQYF.

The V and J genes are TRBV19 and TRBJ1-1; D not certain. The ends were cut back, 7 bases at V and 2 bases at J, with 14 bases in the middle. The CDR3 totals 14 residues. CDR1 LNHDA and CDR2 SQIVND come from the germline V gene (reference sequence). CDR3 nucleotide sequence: TGTGCCAGTACCCGAAGAGGACTAAACACTGAAGCTTTCTTT. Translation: CASTRRGLNTEAFF.

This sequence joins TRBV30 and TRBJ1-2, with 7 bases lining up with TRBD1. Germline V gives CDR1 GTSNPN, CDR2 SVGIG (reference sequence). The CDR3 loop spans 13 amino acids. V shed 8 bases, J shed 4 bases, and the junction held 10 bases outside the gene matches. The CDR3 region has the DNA TGTGCCATCGGACAGGCCAAAACCTATGGCTACACCTTC. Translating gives CAIGQAKTYGYTF.

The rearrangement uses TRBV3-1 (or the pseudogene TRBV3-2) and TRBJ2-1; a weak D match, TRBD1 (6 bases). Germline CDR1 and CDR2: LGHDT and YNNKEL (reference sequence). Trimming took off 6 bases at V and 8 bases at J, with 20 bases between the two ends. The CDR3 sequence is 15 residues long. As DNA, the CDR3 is TGTGCCAGCAGTCGCACGACAGGTAGGGGCGATGAGCAGTTCTTC. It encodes CASSRTTGRGDEQFF.

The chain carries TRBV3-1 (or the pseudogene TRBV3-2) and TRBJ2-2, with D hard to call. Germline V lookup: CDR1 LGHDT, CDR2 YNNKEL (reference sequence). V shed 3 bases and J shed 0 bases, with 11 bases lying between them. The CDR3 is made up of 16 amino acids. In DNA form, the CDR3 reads TGTGCCAGCAGCCACGTCGTAGCATCGAACACCGGGGAGCTGTTTTTT. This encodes CASSHVVASNTGELFF.

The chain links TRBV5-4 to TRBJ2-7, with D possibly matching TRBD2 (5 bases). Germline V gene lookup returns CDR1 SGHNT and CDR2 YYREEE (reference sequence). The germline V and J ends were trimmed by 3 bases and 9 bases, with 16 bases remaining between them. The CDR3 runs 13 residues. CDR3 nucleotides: TGTGCCAGCAGCTCTCGGCAGACTATCGGGCAGTACTTC. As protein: CASSSRQTIGQYF.

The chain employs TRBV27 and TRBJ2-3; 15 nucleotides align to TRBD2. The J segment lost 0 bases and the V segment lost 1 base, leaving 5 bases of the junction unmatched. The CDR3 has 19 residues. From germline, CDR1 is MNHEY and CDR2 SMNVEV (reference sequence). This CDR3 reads CASSLYPGLAGGSTDTQYF. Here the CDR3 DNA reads TGTGCCAGCAGTTTATATCCGGGACTAGCGGGAGGAAGCACAGATACGCAGTATTTT.

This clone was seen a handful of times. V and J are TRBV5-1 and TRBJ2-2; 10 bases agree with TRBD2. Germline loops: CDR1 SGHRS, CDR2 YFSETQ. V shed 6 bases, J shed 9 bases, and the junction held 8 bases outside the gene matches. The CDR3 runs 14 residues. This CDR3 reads CASITSGNEWELFF. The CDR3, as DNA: TGCGCCAGCATCACTAGCGGGAATGAGTGGGAGCTGTTTTTT.

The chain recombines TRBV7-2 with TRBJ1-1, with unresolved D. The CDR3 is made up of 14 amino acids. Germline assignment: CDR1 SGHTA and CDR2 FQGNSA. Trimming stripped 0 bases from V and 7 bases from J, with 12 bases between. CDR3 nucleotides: TGTGCCAGCAGCTTAGCGGTGGCTCTCCTTGAAGCTTTCTTT. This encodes CASSLAVALLEAFF.

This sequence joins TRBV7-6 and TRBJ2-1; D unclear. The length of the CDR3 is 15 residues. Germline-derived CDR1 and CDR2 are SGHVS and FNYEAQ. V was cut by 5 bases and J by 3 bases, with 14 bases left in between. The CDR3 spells CASSPLPGSYNEQFF. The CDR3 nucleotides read TGTGCCAGCAGCCCCCTTCCAGGTAGCTACAATGAGCAGTTCTTC.

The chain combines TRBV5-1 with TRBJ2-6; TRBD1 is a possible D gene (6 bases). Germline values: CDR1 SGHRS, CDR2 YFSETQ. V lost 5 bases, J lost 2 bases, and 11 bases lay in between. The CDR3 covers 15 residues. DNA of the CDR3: TGCGCCAGCAGGGCCGCAGGGGCTGGGGCCAACGTCCTGACTTTC. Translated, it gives CASRAAGAGANVLTF.